This T cell receptor (beta chain) was found in a study of siplizumab effects on memory and regulatory T cells. General observations from the study: For mappable alloreactive CD4+ clones, the mean Treg-derived fraction was about 69% with siplizumab and 25% to 30% in controls. The study found naive T cells seemingly more diverse than memory cells and seemingly major alloresponse contributors.

Between the trimmed V and J ends, which lost 7 bases and 2 bases, there was a span of 9 bases. Germline loops: CDR1 MNHNS, CDR2 SASEGT. The CDR3 covers 14 residues. Per sample, about 10^5 TCR templates underwent assay. Data came from immunoSEQ multiplex PCR; TCRdb stores just in-frame clones and leaves some out. Of tens of thousands of clones in the sample, less than 98% were seen once. Turning to this clone: Antigen specificity is unknown.

Sequencing input: naive CD4+ T cells sorted from blood. The TCR sequence derives from a human donor in good health. This chain uses TRBV6-1 with TRBJ2-6; D might be TRBD1 or TRBD2, each matching 5 bases. CDR3 bases: TGTGCCAGCACGGGGCTAACTGGGGCCAACGTCCTGACTTTC. This translates into CASTGLTGANVLTF.